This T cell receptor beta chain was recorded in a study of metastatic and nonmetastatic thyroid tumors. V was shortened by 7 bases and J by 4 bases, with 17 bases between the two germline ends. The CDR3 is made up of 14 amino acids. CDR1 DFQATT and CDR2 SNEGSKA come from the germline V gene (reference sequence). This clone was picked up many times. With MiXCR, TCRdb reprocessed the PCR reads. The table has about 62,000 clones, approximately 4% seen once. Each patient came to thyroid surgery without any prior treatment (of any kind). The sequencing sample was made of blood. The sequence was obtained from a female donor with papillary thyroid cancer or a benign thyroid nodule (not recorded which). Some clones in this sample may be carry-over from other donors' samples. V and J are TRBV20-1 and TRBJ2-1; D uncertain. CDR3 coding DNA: TGCAGTGTGAGGTGGCTAACCCTATACAATGAGCAGTTCTTC. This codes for CSVRWLTLYNEQFF.